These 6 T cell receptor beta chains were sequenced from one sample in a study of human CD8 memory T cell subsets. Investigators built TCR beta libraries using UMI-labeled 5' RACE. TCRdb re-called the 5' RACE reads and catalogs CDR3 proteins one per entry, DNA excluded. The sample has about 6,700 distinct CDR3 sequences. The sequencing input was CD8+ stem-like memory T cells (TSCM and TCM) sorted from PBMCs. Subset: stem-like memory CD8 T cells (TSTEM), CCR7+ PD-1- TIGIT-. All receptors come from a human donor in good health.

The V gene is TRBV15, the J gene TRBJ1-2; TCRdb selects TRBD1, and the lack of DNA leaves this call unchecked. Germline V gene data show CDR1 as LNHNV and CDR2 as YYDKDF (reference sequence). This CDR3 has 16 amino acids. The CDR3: CATSRDALTGGHGYTF.

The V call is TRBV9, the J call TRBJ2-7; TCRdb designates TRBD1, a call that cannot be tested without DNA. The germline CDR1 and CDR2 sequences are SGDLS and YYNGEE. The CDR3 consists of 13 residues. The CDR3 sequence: CASSGDRDHEQYF. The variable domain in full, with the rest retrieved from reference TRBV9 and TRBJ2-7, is DSGVTQTPKHLITATGQRVTLRCSPRSGDLSVYWYQQSLDQGLQFLIQYYNGEERAKGNILERFSAQQFPDLHSELNLSSLELGDSALYFCASSGDRDHEQYFGPGTRLTVT.

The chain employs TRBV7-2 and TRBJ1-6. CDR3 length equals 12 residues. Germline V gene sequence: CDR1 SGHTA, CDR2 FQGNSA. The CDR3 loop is CASSLEYSPLHF.

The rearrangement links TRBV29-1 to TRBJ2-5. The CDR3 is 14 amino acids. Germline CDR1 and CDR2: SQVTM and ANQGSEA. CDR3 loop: CSVEAMEIQETQYF.

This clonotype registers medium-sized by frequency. The CDR3 protein is CSAGTGNYEQYF. The chain has TRBV29-1 and TRBJ2-7; lacking DNA, the TRBD1 call made by TCRdb goes unchecked. Looked up from germline, CDR1 is SQVTM and CDR2 is ANQGSEA. The length of the CDR3 is 12 residues.

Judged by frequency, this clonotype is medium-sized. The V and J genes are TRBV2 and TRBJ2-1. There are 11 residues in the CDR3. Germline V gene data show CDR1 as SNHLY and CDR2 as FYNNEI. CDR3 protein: CASRYYNEQFF.